This T cell receptor beta chain stems from a study of glioma-infiltrating T cells after dendritic cell vaccination. Germline CDR1 and CDR2: SGHAT and FQNNGV. This CDR3 has 17 amino acids. V gave up 2 bases and J gave up 7 bases; unmatched junction bases: 10. The assay was immunoSEQ multiplex PCR, and TCRdb's table has in-frame clones only and misses some. The table records about 64,000 clones, approximately 78% of them present only once. Study results and caveats: Survival was not directly related to TCR clonality in these patients.

Patients had residual fresh-frozen tumor tissue and more than two years of survival data. Concerning this clone itself: Its matching antigen is unknown.

The material sequenced was blood, taken before dendritic cell vaccination. The TCR comes from a human donor with glioblastoma. The rearrangement joins TRBV11-2 to TRBJ2-3, with TRBD2 matching over 12 bases. CDR3 bases: TGTGCCAGCAGCTTAATATCTAGCGGGGGGGCCGAGCATACGCAGTATTTT. It specifies CASSLISSGGAEHTQYF.